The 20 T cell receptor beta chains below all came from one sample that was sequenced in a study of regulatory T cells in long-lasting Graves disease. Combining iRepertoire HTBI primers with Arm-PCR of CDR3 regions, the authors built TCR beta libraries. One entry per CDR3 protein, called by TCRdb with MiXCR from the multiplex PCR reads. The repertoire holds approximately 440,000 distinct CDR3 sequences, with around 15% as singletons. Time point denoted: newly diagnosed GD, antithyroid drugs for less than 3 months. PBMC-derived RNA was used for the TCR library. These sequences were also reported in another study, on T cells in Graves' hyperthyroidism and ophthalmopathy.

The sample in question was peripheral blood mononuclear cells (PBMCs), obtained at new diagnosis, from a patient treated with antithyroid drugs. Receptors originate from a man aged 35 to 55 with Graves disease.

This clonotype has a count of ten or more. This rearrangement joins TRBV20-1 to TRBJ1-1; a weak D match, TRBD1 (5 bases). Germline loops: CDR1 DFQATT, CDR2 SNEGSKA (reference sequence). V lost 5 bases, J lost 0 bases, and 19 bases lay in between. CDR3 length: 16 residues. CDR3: CSAPNRDGPMNTEAFF. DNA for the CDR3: TGCAGTGCTCCCAACCGGGACGGCCCAATGAACACTGAAGCTTTCTTT.

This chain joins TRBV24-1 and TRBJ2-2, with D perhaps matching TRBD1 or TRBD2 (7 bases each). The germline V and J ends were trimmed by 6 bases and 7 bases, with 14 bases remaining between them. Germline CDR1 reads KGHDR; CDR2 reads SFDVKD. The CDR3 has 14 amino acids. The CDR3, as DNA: TGTGCCACCAGTTTGACAGGGAGGGTCGGGGAGCTGTTTTTT. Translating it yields CATSLTGRVGELFF.

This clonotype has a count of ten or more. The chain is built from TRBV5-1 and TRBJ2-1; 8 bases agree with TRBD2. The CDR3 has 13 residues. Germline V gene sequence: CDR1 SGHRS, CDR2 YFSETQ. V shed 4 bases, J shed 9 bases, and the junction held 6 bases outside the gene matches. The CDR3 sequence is CASSLGLAFEQFF. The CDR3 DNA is TGCGCCAGCAGCCTCGGACTAGCTTTTGAGCAGTTCTTC.

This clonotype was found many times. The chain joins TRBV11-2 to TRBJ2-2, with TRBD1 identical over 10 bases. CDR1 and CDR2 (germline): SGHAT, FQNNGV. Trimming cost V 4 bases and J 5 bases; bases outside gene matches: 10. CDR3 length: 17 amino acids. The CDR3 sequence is CASSSIRDRGLTGELFF. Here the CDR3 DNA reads TGTGCCAGCAGCTCGATCCGGGACAGGGGTTTAACCGGGGAGCTGTTTTTT.

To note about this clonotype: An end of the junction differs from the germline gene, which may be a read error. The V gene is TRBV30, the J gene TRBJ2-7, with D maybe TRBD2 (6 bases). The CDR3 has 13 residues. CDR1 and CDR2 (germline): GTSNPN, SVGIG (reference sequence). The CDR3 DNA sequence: TGCGCCTGGAGGGGCCGGGCCAGCCTGAAGCAGTACTTC. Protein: CAWRGRASLKQYF.

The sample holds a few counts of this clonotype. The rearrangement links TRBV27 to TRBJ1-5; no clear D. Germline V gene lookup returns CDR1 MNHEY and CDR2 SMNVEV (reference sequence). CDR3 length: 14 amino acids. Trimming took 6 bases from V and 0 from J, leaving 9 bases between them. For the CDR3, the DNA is TGTGCCAGCAGGGATGAAAGTAGCAATCAGCCCCAGCATTTT. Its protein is CASRDESSNQPQHF.

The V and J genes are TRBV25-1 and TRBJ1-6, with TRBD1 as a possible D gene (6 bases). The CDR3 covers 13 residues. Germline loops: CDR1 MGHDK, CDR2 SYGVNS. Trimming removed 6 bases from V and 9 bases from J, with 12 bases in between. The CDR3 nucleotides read TGTGCCAGCAGAGAAACAGGGAGTTCACCCCTCCACTTT. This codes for CASRETGSSPLHF.

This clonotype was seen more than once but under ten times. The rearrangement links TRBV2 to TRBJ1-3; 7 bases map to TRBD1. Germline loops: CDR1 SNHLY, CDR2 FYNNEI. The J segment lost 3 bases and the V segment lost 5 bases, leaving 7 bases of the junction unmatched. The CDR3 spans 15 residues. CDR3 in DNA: TGTGCCAGCAGTAATGCCAGGGGGTATGGAAACACCATATATTTT. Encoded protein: CASSNARGYGNTIYF.

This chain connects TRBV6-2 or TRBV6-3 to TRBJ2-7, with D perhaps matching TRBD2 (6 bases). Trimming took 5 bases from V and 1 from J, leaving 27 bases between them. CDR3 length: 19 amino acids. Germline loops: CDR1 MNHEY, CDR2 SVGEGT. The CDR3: CASSQRRRGNTGASYEQYF. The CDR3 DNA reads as TGTGCCAGCAGTCAACGTAGACGGGGGAACACCGGGGCATCCTACGAGCAGTACTTC.

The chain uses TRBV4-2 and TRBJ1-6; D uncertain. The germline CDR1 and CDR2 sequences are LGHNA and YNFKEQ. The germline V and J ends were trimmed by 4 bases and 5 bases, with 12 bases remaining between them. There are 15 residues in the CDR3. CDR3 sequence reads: CASSRQLRDNSPLHF. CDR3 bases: TGTGCCAGCAGCCGGCAGCTGAGAGATAATTCACCCCTCCACTTT.

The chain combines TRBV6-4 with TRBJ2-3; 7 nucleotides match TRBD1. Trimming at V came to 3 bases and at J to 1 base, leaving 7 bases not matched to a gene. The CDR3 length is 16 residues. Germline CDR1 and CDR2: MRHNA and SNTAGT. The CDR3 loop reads CASSETGTTGTDTQYF. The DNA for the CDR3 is TGTGCCAGCAGTGAGACAGGGACCACCGGCACAGATACGCAGTATTTT.

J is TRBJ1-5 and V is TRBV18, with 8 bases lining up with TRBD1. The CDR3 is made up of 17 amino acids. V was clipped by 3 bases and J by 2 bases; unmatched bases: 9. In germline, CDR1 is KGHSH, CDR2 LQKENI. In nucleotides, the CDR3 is TGTGCCAGCTCACCCAGCGGACAGGGTAGGGGCAATCAGCCCCAGCATTTT. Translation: CASSPSGQGRGNQPQHF.

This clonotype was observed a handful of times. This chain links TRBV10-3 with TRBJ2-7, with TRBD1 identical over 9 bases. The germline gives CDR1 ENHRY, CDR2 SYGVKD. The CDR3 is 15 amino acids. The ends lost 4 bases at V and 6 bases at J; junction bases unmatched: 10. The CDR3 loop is CAISGTGGGIVEQYF. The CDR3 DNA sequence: TGTGCCATCAGTGGTACAGGGGGCGGCATAGTCGAGCAGTACTTC.

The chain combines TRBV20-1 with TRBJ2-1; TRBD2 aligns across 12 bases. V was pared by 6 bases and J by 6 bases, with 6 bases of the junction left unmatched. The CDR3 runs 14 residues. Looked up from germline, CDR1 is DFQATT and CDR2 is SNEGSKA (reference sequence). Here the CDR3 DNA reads TGCAGTGCCATTGGACTAGCGGGATCCAATGAGCAGTTCTTC. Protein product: CSAIGLAGSNEQFF.

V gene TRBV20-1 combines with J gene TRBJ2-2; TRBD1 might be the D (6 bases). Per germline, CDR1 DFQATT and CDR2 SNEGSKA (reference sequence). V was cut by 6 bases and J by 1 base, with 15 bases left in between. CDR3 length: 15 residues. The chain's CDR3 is CSATRRGGNTGELFF. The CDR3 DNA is TGCAGTGCCACGAGGCGAGGGGGGAACACCGGGGAGCTGTTTTTT.

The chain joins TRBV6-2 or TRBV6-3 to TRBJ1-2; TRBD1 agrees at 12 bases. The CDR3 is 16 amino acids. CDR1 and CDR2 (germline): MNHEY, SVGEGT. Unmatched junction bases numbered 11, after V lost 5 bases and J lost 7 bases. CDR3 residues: CASSISTGTGGSGYTF. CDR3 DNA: TGTGCCAGCAGTATTAGTACCGGGACAGGGGGCTCTGGCTACACCTTC.

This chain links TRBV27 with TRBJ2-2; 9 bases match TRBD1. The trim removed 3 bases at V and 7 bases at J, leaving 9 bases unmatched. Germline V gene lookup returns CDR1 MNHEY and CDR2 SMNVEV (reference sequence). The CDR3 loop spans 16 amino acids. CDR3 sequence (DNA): TGTGCCAGCAGTTTTCGGGACAGGGTAATGGGCGGGGAGCTGTTTTTT. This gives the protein CASSFRDRVMGGELFF.

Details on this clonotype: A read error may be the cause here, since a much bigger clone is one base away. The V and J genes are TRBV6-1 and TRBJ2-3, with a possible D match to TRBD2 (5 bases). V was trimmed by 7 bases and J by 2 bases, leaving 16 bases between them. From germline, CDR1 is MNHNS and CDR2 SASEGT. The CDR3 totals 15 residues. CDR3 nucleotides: TGTGCCAGCACCAACGGGCACGGGAACACAGATACGCAGTATTTT. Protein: CASTNGHGNTDTQYF.

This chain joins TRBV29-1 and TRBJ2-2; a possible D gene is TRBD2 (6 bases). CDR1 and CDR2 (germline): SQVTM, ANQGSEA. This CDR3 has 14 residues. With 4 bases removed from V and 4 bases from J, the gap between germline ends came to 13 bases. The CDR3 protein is CSVGKGGGTGELFF. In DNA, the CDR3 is TGCAGCGTTGGAAAGGGAGGTGGCACCGGGGAGCTGTTTTTT.

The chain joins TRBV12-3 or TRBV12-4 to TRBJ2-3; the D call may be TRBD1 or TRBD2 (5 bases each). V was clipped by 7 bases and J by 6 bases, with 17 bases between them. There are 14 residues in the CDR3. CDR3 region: CASTLRDPGDTQYF. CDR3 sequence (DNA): TGTGCCAGCACTCTCCGGGACCCCGGGGATACGCAGTATTTT.